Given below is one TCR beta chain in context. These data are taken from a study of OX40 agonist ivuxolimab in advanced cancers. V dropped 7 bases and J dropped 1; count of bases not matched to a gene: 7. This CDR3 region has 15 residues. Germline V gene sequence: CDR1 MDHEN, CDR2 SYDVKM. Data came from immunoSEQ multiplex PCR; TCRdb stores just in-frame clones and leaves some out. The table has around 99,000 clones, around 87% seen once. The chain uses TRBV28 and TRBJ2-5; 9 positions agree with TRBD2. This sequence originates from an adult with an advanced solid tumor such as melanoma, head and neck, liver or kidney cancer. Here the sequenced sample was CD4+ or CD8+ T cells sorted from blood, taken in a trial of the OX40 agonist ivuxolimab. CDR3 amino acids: CASNDRGRAQETQYF. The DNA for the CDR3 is TGTGCCAGCAATGATCGCGGGAGGGCCCAAGAGACCCAGTACTTC.